This paragraph reports one TCR beta chain. The data stem from a study of shared clonotypes between healthy human individuals. Genomic DNA belonging to each subset was distributed in equal measure over several immunoSEQ plates. Assay: immunoSEQ multiplex PCR; the TCRdb copy retains only in-frame clones and omits some. The data contain millions of clones, more than 80% of them singletons. CDR1 is ENHRY and CDR2 is SYGVKD in the germline V gene. This CDR3 has 15 residues. V shed 5 bases and J shed 4 bases, with 18 bases lying between them. The sequence came from a man younger than 35 in good health. V gene TRBV10-3 combines with J gene TRBJ2-7; D perhaps matches TRBD1 (6 bases). The sequencing input was naive CD4+ T cells sorted from blood. Subset here: CD45RA+ positively selected. Written as DNA, the CDR3 is TGTGCCATCAGTAATTCAGGGGTAGGCTGGTACGAGCAGTACTTC. Translating it yields CAISNSGVGWYEQYF.